This T cell receptor (beta chain) was sequenced for a study of cytomegalovirus exposure and HLA in healthy donors. Study-wide points: Reportedly, fewer N-insertions than the approximately 650-donor mean appeared in an Asian-associated ancestry cluster in a later analysis. Later analysis suggested most CMV-associated TCR beta chains were HLA-restricted.

With 60 Vbeta and 13 Jbeta primers, the PCR was carried out. Using immunoSEQ multiplex PCR, the repertoire was profiled, and TCRdb retains in-frame clones only, with some absent. Here the sample spans approximately 170,000 clones, about 65% being singletons. The V gene's germline CDR1 is SGHVS and CDR2 FNYEAQ. The CDR3 runs to 14 residues. V was shortened by 1 base and J by 6 bases, with 13 bases between the two germline ends. In its sample, this clone was seen a few times. Its matching antigen is unknown. The chain employs TRBV7-6 and TRBJ2-7; D is possibly TRBD2 (6 bases). The sample was PBMCs. This TCR was sampled from a girl under 18 in good health and CMV-seronegative. CDR3 in DNA: TGTGCCAGCAGCTTAGAGGGACGGCGGGGCGAGCAGTACTTC. Encoded protein: CASSLEGRRGEQYF.